One TCR beta chain is described in this entry. Its target is not known. The CDR3 is 15 residues long. Germline-derived CDR1 and CDR2 are SGHVS and FNYEAQ. Trimming shortened V by 4 bases and J by 6 bases, and 18 bases separated the two germline ends. Using immunoSEQ multiplex PCR, the repertoire was profiled, and TCRdb retains in-frame clones only, with some absent. The table records about 77,000 clones, roughly 90% of them present only once. The data belong to a study of T cell responses to AZD1222 COVID-19 vaccine. Study findings and constraints: Baseline seropositivity occurred in only a handful of AZD1222 recipients. Vaccine-associated CD4 TCRs ranged over spike, dominating at 160-218 and 743-854. Donor demographics were predominantly white British with a female majority; clonal diversity may be underestimated. Regions left unmutated in variants are reportedly the target of nearly half of spike-specific TCRs.

This chain connects TRBV7-6 to TRBJ1-1; D is undetermined. This specimen consisted of peripheral blood, obtained 28 days after the second AZD1222 dose. This sequence originates from an adult who received the AZD1222 COVID-19 vaccine. The CDR3, as DNA: TGTGCCAGCAGCTCCCCCACCGATTCCTGGCCTGAAGCTTTCTTT. Amino acids: CASSSPTDSWPEAFF.